This T cell receptor beta chain was captured by sequencing in a study of blood T cells in healthy people across ages. As concerns this clonotype: Its cognate antigen is unknown. At one end the junction does not follow the germline gene, possibly because of a read error.

This CDR3 comprises 15 residues. CDR1 is DFQATT, CDR2 SNEGSKA, per germline (reference sequence). Overall study findings and caveats: The CMV status of each donor remained undetermined, and this could have confounded shifts in expanded clonotypes. Leaving the PBMCs unsorted stopped any conclusive comparison of naive versus antigen-experienced cells.

Next came a second PCR, run for roughly 6 to 11 cycles, which used a sample-barcoded 5' primer along with a J-beta primer mix. A minimum of 2.5 million CDR3-containing paired-end reads was obtained for each sample. From the 5' RACE reads, TCRdb called clonotypes with MiXCR, one entry per CDR3 protein. The sample contains about a million distinct CDR3 sequences, around 48% of which appear only once. The TCR comes from a man aged 25 to 40 in good health. Specimen: blood. The chain employs TRBV20-1 and TRBJ2-3, with 10 bases fitting TRBD2. In nucleotides, the CDR3 is TGCAGTACTAGAGAACTAGCGGGGCGGTTAGATACGCAGTATTTT. Translated: CSTRELAGRLDTQYF.